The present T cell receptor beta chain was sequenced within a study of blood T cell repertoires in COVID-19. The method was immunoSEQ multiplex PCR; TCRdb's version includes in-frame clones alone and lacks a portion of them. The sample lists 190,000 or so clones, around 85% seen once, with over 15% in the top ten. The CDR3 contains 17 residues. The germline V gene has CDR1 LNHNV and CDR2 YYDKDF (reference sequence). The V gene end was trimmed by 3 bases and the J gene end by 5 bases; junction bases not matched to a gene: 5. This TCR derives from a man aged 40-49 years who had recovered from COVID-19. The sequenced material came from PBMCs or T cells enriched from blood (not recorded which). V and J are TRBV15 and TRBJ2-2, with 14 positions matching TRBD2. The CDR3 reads CATSRGGLAGGTGELFF. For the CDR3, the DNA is TGTGCCACCAGCAGGGGCGGACTAGCGGGAGGAACCGGGGAGCTGTTTTTT.